This is a list of T cell receptor beta chains from one sample in a study of technical replicates of blood from a handful of donors. Some clones are missing from TCRdb's copy, which holds only in-frame ones; the method was immunoSEQ multiplex PCR. Here the sample spans over 50,000 clones, around 84% being singletons. Source material: PBMCs. The receptors were sampled from a human donor in good health. Some clones in this sample may be carry-over from other donors' samples. Each CDR3 is given with its conserved first and last residue. The D gene is left open where the match is weak. Expanded clones are given a class, and other clones once, few, many or no size at all.

d_call: NA
clone_size: once
j_call: TRBJ1-2
v_call: TRBV6-1
cdr3_aa: CASRATTVSYGYTF
cdr3_nt: TGTGCCAGCAGGGCAACGACAGTAAGCTATGGCTACACCTTC

d_call: TRBD1
clone_size: NA
j_call: TRBJ2-5
v_call: TRBV29-1
cdr3_aa: CSAGQYQETQYF
cdr3_nt: TGCAGCGCGGGACAGTACCAAGAGACCCAGTACTTC

d_call: TRBD1
clone_size: NA
j_call: TRBJ1-2
v_call: TRBV2
cdr3_aa: CASTMTGNGYTF
cdr3_nt: TGTGCCAGCACCATGACAGGGAACGGCTACACCTTC

d_call: TRBD2
clone_size: NA
j_call: TRBJ2-1
v_call: TRBV11-3
cdr3_aa: CASSLAGVNNEQFF
cdr3_nt: TGTGCCAGCAGCCTAGCGGGAGTTAACAATGAGCAGTTCTTC

d_call: TRBD1
clone_size: NA
j_call: TRBJ2-5
v_call: TRBV9
cdr3_aa: CASSTGELKTQYF
cdr3_nt: TGTGCCAGCAGCACAGGGGAATTGAAGACCCAGTACTTC

d_call: TRBD1
clone_size: once
j_call: TRBJ2-7
v_call: TRBV7-7
cdr3_aa: CASSRDRGSEQYF
cdr3_nt: TGTGCCAGCAGCCGGGACAGGGGGAGCGAGCAGTACTTC

d_call: TRBD1
clone_size: NA
j_call: TRBJ1-2
v_call: TRBV6-6
cdr3_aa: CASSYKGQGLYGYTF
cdr3_nt: TGTGCCAGCAGTTACAAAGGACAGGGTCTATATGGCTACACCTTC

d_call: TRBD2
clone_size: NA
j_call: TRBJ2-1
v_call: TRBV6-1
cdr3_aa: CASSERPPTSGGPYNEQFF
cdr3_nt: TGTGCCAGCAGTGAACGCCCGCCCACTAGCGGGGGGCCCTACAATGAGCAGTTCTTC

d_call: NA
clone_size: few
j_call: TRBJ1-1
v_call: TRBV2
cdr3_aa: CASSVEGVYTEAFF
cdr3_nt: TGTGCCAGCAGTGTTGAGGGAGTGTACACTGAAGCTTTCTTT

d_call: NA
clone_size: NA
j_call: TRBJ1-5
v_call: TRBV4-3
cdr3_aa: CASSQDLGQLWGFSNQPQHF
cdr3_nt: TGCGCCAGCAGCCAAGATCTCGGACAGTTATGGGGATTTAGCAATCAGCCCCAGCATTTT

d_call: NA
clone_size: NA
j_call: TRBJ1-5
v_call: TRBV4-2
cdr3_aa: CASSPYYDSNQPQHF
cdr3_nt: TGTGCCAGCAGCCCTTACTATGATAGCAATCAGCCCCAGCATTTT

d_call: TRBD1
clone_size: NA
j_call: TRBJ1-1
v_call: TRBV7-9
cdr3_aa: CASSKRQGMPEAFF
cdr3_nt: TGTGCCAGCAGCAAAAGACAGGGAATGCCTGAAGCTTTCTTT

d_call: NA
clone_size: NA
j_call: TRBJ1-5
v_call: TRBV7-8
cdr3_aa: CASSPYTQGNQPQHF
cdr3_nt: TGTGCCAGCAGTCCTTATACACAGGGCAATCAGCCCCAGCATTTT

d_call: TRBD1
clone_size: NA
j_call: TRBJ2-7
v_call: TRBV5-6
cdr3_aa: CASSRQTGGLSYEQYF
cdr3_nt: TGTGCCAGCAGCAGACAAACAGGGGGCCTTTCCTACGAGCAGTACTTC

d_call: NA
clone_size: once
j_call: TRBJ2-5
v_call: TRBV20-1
cdr3_aa: CSASQRSQVYF
cdr3_nt: TGCAGTGCTAGTCAACGATCACAGGTTTACTTC